Listed below are T cell receptor beta chains from one sample, sequenced in a study of blood T cell repertoires in COVID-19. Only in-frame clones appear in the TCRdb table, and some are missing; sequencing was by immunoSEQ multiplex PCR. The profile covers about 130,000 clones, with around nine tenths appearing a single time and over 9.5% taken by the ten largest. Sample: peripheral blood. All receptors come from a woman in her seventies with COVID-19, enrolled during active disease. Both conserved end residues are part of each CDR3. A D gene is named only where the DNA matches it firmly. Only part of the rows carry a size: once, few, many, or a class if the clone is expanded.

j_call | d_call | clone_size | v_call | cdr3_nt | cdr3_aa
TRBJ2-1 | TRBD1 | NA | TRBV6-5 | TGTGCCAGCAGTTACTCGACAGGGGGCCACAATGAGCAGTTCTTC | CASSYSTGGHNEQFF
TRBJ2-5 | TRBD2 | NA | TRBV5-6 | TGTGCCAGCAGCCTAGACGCGGGGGGCACCCAAGAGACCCAGTACTTC | CASSLDAGGTQETQYF
TRBJ1-2 | NA | NA | TRBV21-1 | TGTGCCAGCCTCTTTTGGGACAGTAGTAATAGCCCATGGAACTTAGCTAACTATGGCTACACCTTC | CASLFWDSSNSPWNLANYGYTF
TRBJ2-1 | TRBD2 | once | TRBV3-1/TRBV3-2 | TGTGCCAGCAGCCAAGGAGGGGCGGGGGGATACAATGAGCAGTTCTTC | CASSQGGAGGYNEQFF
TRBJ2-7 | TRBD1 | NA | TRBV28 | TGTGCCAGCAGTCGGCCCCTGACAGGGGGCAACAAAATGAAGTACTTC | CASSRPLTGGNKMKYF
TRBJ1-5 | TRBD1 | NA | TRBV10-3 | TGTGCCATCAGTGAAACAGGGGCCAAGGATCAGCCCCAGCATTTT | CAISETGAKDQPQHF
TRBJ2-1 | TRBD2 | NA | TRBV29-1 | TGCAGCGTGGCGGGTGGACTAGCGGGTTACAATGAGCAGTTCTTC | CSVAGGLAGYNEQFF
TRBJ2-7 | NA | NA | TRBV6-6 | TGTGCCAGCATAGGGGGGGAGGACGAGCAGTACTTC | CASIGGEDEQYF
TRBJ2-5 | NA | NA | TRBV4-2 | TGTGCCAGCAGCCAAGAATATCGGACAGTTCAAGAGACCCAGTACTTC | CASSQEYRTVQETQYF
TRBJ1-1 | NA | NA | TRBV4-1 | TGCGCCAGCAGCCAAGATCCAGGGAACACTGAAGCTTTCTTT | CASSQDPGNTEAFF
TRBJ1-6 | NA | NA | TRBV27 | TGTGCCAGCAGCACAAGTGGGGCTAATTCACCCCTCCACTTT | CASSTSGANSPLHF
TRBJ2-7 | NA | few | TRBV7-9 | TGTGCCAGCACCATGCTAACTAGCTACCTTAACGGGGCCTACGAGCAGTACTTC | CASTMLTSYLNGAYEQYF
TRBJ2-1 | TRBD2 | NA | TRBV7-9 | TGTGCCAGCAGCTTGTACAGTCTAGCGGGGGACTACAATGAGCAGTTCTTC | CASSLYSLAGDYNEQFF
TRBJ2-4 | TRBD1 | NA | TRBV25-1 | TGTGCCAGCACGGGACAGGGAAAAAACATTCAGTACTTC | CASTGQGKNIQYF
TRBJ2-3 | TRBD2 | NA | TRBV5-4 | TGTGCCAGCAGCAGGGGGTTAGCGGGGGCCACTGGCGGAGATACGCAGTATTTT | CASSRGLAGATGGDTQYF
TRBJ1-1 | TRBD1 | NA | TRBV28 | TGTGCCAGCAGTTTGTATCCTCAGGGGGCCTCTGAAGCTTTCTTT | CASSLYPQGASEAFF
TRBJ1-2 | NA | NA | TRBV5-5 | TGTGCCAGCAGGAGAGCGACAGATGCTAACTATGGCTACACCTTC | CASRRATDANYGYTF
TRBJ1-2 | NA | NA | TRBV19 | TGTGCCAGTACCATACGGGACATCTATGGCTACACCTTC | CASTIRDIYGYTF
TRBJ2-7 | NA | NA | TRBV6-6 | TGTGCCAGCAGGGAGGCGGACTCCTACGAGCAGTACTTC | CASREADSYEQYF
TRBJ1-5 | TRBD1 | once | TRBV6-5 | TGTGCCAGCAGTTACGGGGGTATGACAGGGTATCAGCCCCAGCATTTT | CASSYGGMTGYQPQHF
TRBJ2-2 | NA | NA | TRBV27 | TGTGCCAGCAGTTTATCACACAACACCGGGGAGCTGTTTTTT | CASSLSHNTGELFF
TRBJ2-1 | TRBD2 | few | TRBV10-2 | TGCGCCAGCACCGCCCCCAGGACTAGCGGGGGACATGAGCAGTTCTTC | CASTAPRTSGGHEQFF
TRBJ1-5 | NA | NA | TRBV6-6 | TGTGCCAGCAGTTACTCATCGATGGGGGGTTCCCAGCCCCAGCATTTT | CASSYSSMGGSQPQHF
TRBJ1-3 | NA | NA | TRBV6-5 | TGTGCCAGCACCCTAGGAGGTGAACCTGGAAACACCATATATTTT | CASTLGGEPGNTIYF
TRBJ1-5 | NA | once | TRBV6-5 | TGTGCCAGCGATCCAGGGCTTAGCAATCAGCCCCAGCATTTT | CASDPGLSNQPQHF
TRBJ1-5 | NA | NA | TRBV7-2 | TGTGCCAGCAGCTTAGCAGGGAGTCTGAATCAGCCCCAGCATTTT | CASSLAGSLNQPQHF
TRBJ1-4 | NA | NA | TRBV30 | TGTGCCTGTTCCTCGGCAACTAATGAAAAACTGTTTTTT | CACSSATNEKLFF